Presented here are 15 T cell receptor beta chains from one specimen sequenced in a study of blood T cell repertoires in COVID-19. Here immunoSEQ multiplex PCR was the method, and the copy in TCRdb shows in-frame clones only, minus some. This sample has about 150,000 clones, with about 90% found just once. Sample: peripheral blood. The source is a woman aged 55-69 years with active or convalescent COVID-19.

This chain connects TRBV7-2 to TRBJ2-3; D is perhaps TRBD2 (5 bases). There are 13 residues in the CDR3. Germline V gives CDR1 SGHTA, CDR2 FQGNSA. V was pared by 7 bases and J by 6 bases, with 14 bases between. In DNA, the CDR3 is TGTGCCAGCAACCCTCCGGGGATGGATACGCAGTATTTT. This gives the protein CASNPPGMDTQYF. The entire variable domain, with the rest obtained from reference TRBV7-2 and TRBJ2-3, is as follows: GAGVSQSPSNKVTEKGKDVELRCDPISGHTALYWYRQSLGQGLEFLIYFQGNSAPDKSGLPSDRFSAERTGGSVSTLTIQRTQQEDSAVYLCASNPPGMDTQYFGPGTRLTVL.

CDR3: CASIGGPQETQYF. The CDR3 DNA reads TGTGCCAGCATCGGAGGTCCCCAAGAGACCCAGTACTTC. The chain links TRBV7-9 to TRBJ2-5, with TRBD2 as a possible D gene (5 bases). The CDR3 consists of 13 residues. V lost 7 bases to trimming and J lost 1 base, with 10 bases between them. CDR1 SEHNR and CDR2 FQNEAQ come from the germline V gene (reference sequence).

V is TRBV25-1 and J is TRBJ1-2; 11 bases align to TRBD1. The CDR3 has 16 amino acids. Looked up from germline, CDR1 is MGHDK and CDR2 is SYGVNS. J was trimmed by 5 bases and V by 7 bases; bases with no gene match: 12. CDR3 in amino acids: CASISDRGLNVYGYTF. DNA for the CDR3: TGTGCCAGCATCTCGGACAGGGGGCTTAACGTTTATGGCTACACCTTC.

The CDR3 nucleotides are TGCGCCAGCAGCCACCCGCACAGGGGGGTAGAGACCCAGTACTTC. Amino acid sequence: CASSHPHRGVETQYF. The rearrangement joins TRBV4-1 to TRBJ2-5, with TRBD1 matching over 8 bases. Germline V gene sequence: CDR1 MGHRA, CDR2 YSYEKL. This CDR3 has 15 amino acids. The V gene end was trimmed by 3 bases and the J gene end by 4 bases; junction bases not matched to a gene: 7.

A few counts support this clone. The V call is TRBV7-2, the J call TRBJ2-5, with 8 bases identical to TRBD1. V dropped 2 bases and J dropped 0; count of bases not matched to a gene: 2. In germline, CDR1 is SGHTA, CDR2 FQGNSA. This CDR3 region has 15 residues. CDR3 amino acids: CASSLTGGYQETQYF. CDR3 DNA: TGTGCCAGCAGCTTAACAGGGGGGTACCAAGAGACCCAGTACTTC.

The chain has TRBV7-8 and TRBJ2-3, with 7 positions matching TRBD2. The CDR3 has 15 residues. Germline V gene lookup returns CDR1 SGHVS and CDR2 FQNEAQ. After removal of 3 bases from V and 2 bases from J, the junction contained 5 bases not matched to a gene. Here the CDR3 DNA reads TGTGCCAGCAGCTTTAGAGCGGGGAACACAGATACGCAGTATTTT. The encoded protein is CASSFRAGNTDTQYF.

This clone occurred once. The chain couples TRBV7-2 to TRBJ2-3; 8 nucleotides agree with TRBD2. The CDR3 is 15 amino acids. J lost 4 bases, V lost 9 bases, and 12 bases had no gene match. The germline V gene has CDR1 SGHTA and CDR2 FQGNSA. CDR3 residues: CASQLTGGAPDTQYF. The CDR3 DNA sequence: TGTGCCAGTCAGCTGACCGGGGGGGCCCCAGATACGCAGTATTTT.

In this sample, this clone turned up many times. The rearrangement links TRBV16 to TRBJ1-1; D might be TRBD1 (5 bases). The CDR3 has 14 amino acids. Between the trimmed V and J ends, which lost 6 bases and 2 bases, there was a span of 13 bases. CDR1 KGHSY and CDR2 FQNENV come from the germline V gene. CDR3 residues: CASRKTVSNTEAFF. As DNA, the CDR3 is TGTGCCAGCAGGAAGACAGTTTCCAACACTGAAGCTTTCTTT.

This sequence joins TRBV19 and TRBJ2-3; 8 bases are shared with TRBD2. The CDR3 length is 18 residues. Germline CDR1 and CDR2: LNHDA and SQIVND (reference sequence). V gave up 2 bases and J gave up 1 base; unmatched junction bases: 11. The CDR3 reads CASSILAGGLSGTDTQYF. CDR3 bases: TGTGCCAGTAGTATACTGGCGGGGGGCCTATCCGGCACAGATACGCAGTATTTT.

The chain has TRBV11-2 and TRBJ2-1; D may be TRBD1 (6 bases). Germline assignment: CDR1 SGHAT and CDR2 FQNNGV. V lost 3 bases, J lost 6 bases, and 21 bases lay in between. CDR3 length: 17 residues. CDR3 sequence (DNA): TGTGCCAGCAGCTTCAACGGGATGGGACAAGGGAGCAATGAGCAGTTCTTC. It codes for CASSFNGMGQGSNEQFF. Combining the CDR3 with reference TRBV11-2 and TRBJ2-1 gives the whole variable domain EAGVAQSPRYKIIEKRQSVAFWCNPISGHATLYWYQQILGQGPKLLIQFQNNGVVDDSQLPKDRFSAERLKGVDSTLKIQPAKLEDSAVYLCASSFNGMGQGSNEQFFGPGTRLTVL.

The V gene is TRBV5-1, the J gene TRBJ2-2, with D possibly TRBD2 on 6 matching bases. V was clipped by 0 bases and J by 4 bases, with 16 bases between them. Germline V CDR1 and CDR2: SGHRS, YFSETQ. This CDR3 is built from 17 residues. The chain's CDR3 is CASSLVGTPWGTGELFF. DNA of the CDR3: TGCGCCAGCAGCTTGGTGGGGACTCCGTGGGGCACCGGGGAGCTGTTTTTT.

The chain is built from TRBV19 and TRBJ1-4; 8 nucleotides align to TRBD1. The CDR3 is 16 amino acids. From germline, CDR1 is LNHDA and CDR2 SQIVND (reference sequence). The V gene end was trimmed by 5 bases and the J gene end by 3 bases; junction bases not matched to a gene: 8. CDR3 loop: CASSPVGQGSNEKLFF. CDR3 bases: TGTGCCAGTAGTCCAGTCGGACAGGGATCTAATGAAAAACTGTTTTTT. Drawing the rest from reference TRBV19 and TRBJ1-4, the complete variable domain is DGGITQSPKYLFRKEGQNVTLSCEQNLNHDAMYWYRQDPGQGLRLIYYSQIVNDFQKGDIAEGYSVSREKKESFPLTVTSAQKNPTAFYLCASSPVGQGSNEKLFFGSGTQLSVL.

This clone was detected a few times. The chain carries TRBV2 and TRBJ1-6; maybe TRBD1 (5 bases). The CDR3 length is 16 residues. V gave up 4 bases and J gave up 6 bases, with 16 bases separating them. CDR1 is SNHLY, CDR2 FYNNEI, per germline. The CDR3 sequence: CASSGGGSLGNSPLHF. The CDR3 DNA sequence: TGTGCCAGCAGTGGCGGGGGAAGTTTAGGTAATTCACCCCTCCACTTT.

This chain links TRBV6-5 with TRBJ2-7; D possibly corresponds to TRBD2 (5 bases). The germline V gene encodes CDR1 MNHEY and CDR2 SVGAGI. The CDR3 is made up of 16 amino acids. Between the trimmed V and J ends, which lost 0 bases and 2 bases, there was a span of 14 bases. The CDR3 here is CASSYSRAGRAYEQYF. CDR3 nucleotides: TGTGCCAGCAGTTACTCGAGGGCAGGAAGGGCCTACGAGCAGTACTTC.

The rearrangement uses TRBV10-3 and TRBJ1-6; maybe TRBD1 (5 bases). CDR3 size: 14 residues. V was pared by 8 bases and J by 6 bases, with 14 bases between. Germline assignment: CDR1 ENHRY and CDR2 SYGVKD. CDR3 sequence (DNA): TGTGCCATCGGGGCGGACGCTGGTAATTCACCCCTCCACTTT. Protein sequence: CAIGADAGNSPLHF.